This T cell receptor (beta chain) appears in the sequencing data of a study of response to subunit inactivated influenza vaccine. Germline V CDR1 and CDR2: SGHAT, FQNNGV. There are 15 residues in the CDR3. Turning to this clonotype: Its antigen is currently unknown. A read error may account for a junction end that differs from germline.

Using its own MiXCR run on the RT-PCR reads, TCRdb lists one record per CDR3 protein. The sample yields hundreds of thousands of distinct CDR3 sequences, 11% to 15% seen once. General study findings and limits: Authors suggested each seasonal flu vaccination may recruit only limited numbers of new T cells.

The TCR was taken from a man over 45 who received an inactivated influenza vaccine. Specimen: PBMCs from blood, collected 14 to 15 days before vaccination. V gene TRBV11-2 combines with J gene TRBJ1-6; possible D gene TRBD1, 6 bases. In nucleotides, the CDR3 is TGTGCCAGCAGCTTGGGTCAGGGGCCGATTTCACCCCTCTACTTT. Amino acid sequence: CASSLGQGPISPLYF.